This TCR beta chain was captured by sequencing in a study of T cells in Graves' hyperthyroidism and ophthalmopathy (dated 2019 in TCRdb). General notes on the study: Peripheral blood samples were taken at initial diagnosis, before any treatment was given. To identify distinguishing TCR V-J signatures, a discovery cohort of about 95 patients was used, comprising 40 to 45 with Graves' ophthalmopathy and approximately 57 with stable Graves' hyperthyroidism. Prospective prediction of ophthalmopathy was tested in an independent validation cohort of 18 hyperthyroidism patients and 15 to 17 patients who later progressed to ophthalmopathy. The 100 discovery patients were randomly divided into training and test sets at a 7:3 ratio. Thyroid tissue and blood T-cell repertoires from several Graves' hyperthyroidism patients were also compared in the study. After blood sampling, hyperthyroidism patients were treated with methimazole at a starting dose of 30 mg daily, and ophthalmopathy patients were treated with high-dose intravenous methylprednisolone. TCR Vbeta CDR3 sequencing of roughly 140 peripheral blood samples (approximately 44 ophthalmopathy, 75 to 85 hyperthyroidism and around 17 progressor patients) is reported in the paper.

What the work shows at the level of the full study, not this receptor alone: In cross-validation, a model built on a 13 V-J signature told ophthalmopathy apart from stable hyperthyroidism with under 90% sensitivity and about 81% specificity, and in testing the same model reached 80%/75%. During validation, the model predicted progression to ophthalmopathy a median of around 7 months ahead of onset, with roughly 65% sensitivity and less than 85% specificity. Blood samples also contained most of the expanded thyroid clonotypes (frequency above 0.001), which suggests that blood repertoires may reflect thyroid immune responses. Sample size was not statistically predetermined, and investigators were not blinded to group allocation.

Measured from the cysteine to the phenylalanine, the CDR3 is 15 residues long. The kept DNA is CDR3 alone, 45 bases in frame from the first base. Here V drops 5 bases and J drops 0 bases, and the junction holds 7 bases not matched to any gene. Sequences SNHLY (CDR1) and FYNNEI (CDR2) are obtained from the germline V gene. This clonotype was detected many times. Its antigen remains undetermined. Base qualities are not provided; no much larger clone lies one nucleotide away. TCR beta CDR3 regions were amplified from RNA transcripts. For the first round of RT-PCR on the TCR CDR3, the HTBI primer set was used together with the Qiagen OneStep RT-PCR kit. A second multiplex PCR round built the libraries, followed by size selection and purification. Libraries were sequenced paired-end with 100 bp reads on an Illumina HiSeq2000. As for the authors' bioinformatics: SOAPnuke was used to process the raw data, with reads discarded if the reads contained adapters or uncalled bases, had a mean Phred below 15, or lacked an exact constant-primer or identifier match. High-quality paired reads were merged using COPE v1.2.5, and each unique nucleotide sequence was defined as a clonotype. MiTCR v1.1 was used to align the clonotypes against IMGT TRBV, TRBD and TRBJ reference segments. Analysis was restricted to V-J combinations with a frequency above 0.0001, which covered roughly 99% of repertoires. The TCS score was defined as the ratio of F50 (clonal expansion) to E x V (chaos), calculated using BLOSUM62-based TCRdist between CDR3 peptides within each V-J. Welch's t-statistics and random forest reduced roughly 500 V-J features to about 12, which were used in a naive Bayes classifier (R e1071). TCRdb reanalyzed the raw reads on its own, using fastp at Q25 for trimming and MiXCR for clone calling, and kept in-frame beta chains. Entries that share a CDR3 protein sequence are merged under the most common genes and DNA. The V and J calls reflect TCRdb's pipeline rather than the authors' work. The sample contains fewer than 400,000 distinct CDR3 sequences, over 12% of them found a single time. In total, the top ten clones hold 28% of the sample.

Ophthalmopathy patients had moderately to severely active disease, with a Clinical Activity Score of 3 or more, a NOSPECS grade of 4 or more, and a disease duration of less than 3 months. Exclusion was applied to patients with uncontrolled infections, other autoimmune diseases, pregnancy or lactation. Diagnoses were based on clinical symptoms, serum thyroxine and TRAb, thyroid ultrasound and orbital computed tomography. PBMCs were isolated from about 9.1 ml of fresh peripheral blood by Ficoll-Paque density gradient centrifugation. Total RNA was extracted with Trizol reagent, and quality was checked on an Agilent 2100 Bioanalyzer.

The source is a man aged 45 to 65 with Graves' ophthalmopathy. The chain was built from TRBV2 and TRBJ2-7, with TRBD2 identical over 7 junction bases. Sequencing input: blood. CDR3 protein: CASSFPTSASYEQYF. At the DNA level, the sequence is TGTGCCAGCAGTTTTCCTACTAGCGCCTCCTACGAGCAGTACTTC.